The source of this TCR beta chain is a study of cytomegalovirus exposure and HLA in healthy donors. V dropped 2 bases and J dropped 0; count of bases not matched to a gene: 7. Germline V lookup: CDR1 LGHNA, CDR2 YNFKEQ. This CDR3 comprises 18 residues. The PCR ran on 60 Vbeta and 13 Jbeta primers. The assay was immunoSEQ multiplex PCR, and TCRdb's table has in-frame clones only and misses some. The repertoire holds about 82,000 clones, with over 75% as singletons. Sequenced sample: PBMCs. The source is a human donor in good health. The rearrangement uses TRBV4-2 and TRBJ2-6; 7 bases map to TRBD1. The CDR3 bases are TGTGCCAGCAGCCAATTTGGGACAGATGGCTCTGGGGCCAACGTCCTGACTTTC. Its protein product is CASSQFGTDGSGANVLTF.